This T cell receptor (beta chain) stems from a study of shared clonotypes between healthy human individuals (TCRdb year 2020). Notes on the research overall: Three men and two women, aged 18 to 49 years, made up the cohort. For each donor, CD4 naive and CD4 memory were each given three plates, CD8 naive was given two plates, and CD8 memory was given one plate. To estimate repertoire size and how much clonotype sharing occurs between individuals, the study deeply sequenced the blood TCR repertoires of about 5 healthy adults. To increase sequencing depth and limit assay-specific biases, different laboratories used diverse techniques to prepare libraries and sequence TCR repertoires. Leukapheresis yielded between about 0.85 and 10 billion PBMCs per donor.

Healthy HIV-negative adults with no recently reported acute infections or vaccinations were included as donors. Every donor was a Caucasian adult living in Nashville, Tennessee, USA. CD4+ T cells were enriched through magnetic negative selection, after which naive cells were positively selected on CD45RA and the remaining negative fraction served as the memory subset. Blood was collected by leukapheresis, and PBMCs were isolated by Ficoll-Histopaque density gradient centrifugation and then cryopreserved in liquid nitrogen vapor phase. Purity and quantity of every magnetically sorted T cell population were checked by analytical flow cytometry. Each sorted fraction had its genomic DNA isolated and then quantified by UV absorbance on a Nanodrop 2000c. Results and caveats for the whole study, not just this receptor: Higher generation probabilities were observed for clonotypes shared by all four sorted-subset donors than for non-shared clonotypes. Based on pairwise subsampling, the degree of clonotype sharing among donors was expected to be affected by sequencing depth. The genetic and exposure-history diversity represented was limited by the small number of donors. Even with the large sequencing depth, rarefaction of the sorted-subset datasets indicated that sequencing was incomplete. Estimated clonotype richness was generally larger for naive than for memory subsets. Across a handful of donors, roughly 5% of naive CD4, around 3.3% of naive CD8, 2% to 2.5% of memory CD4, and under 0.45% of memory CD8 clonotypes were shared. Sampling was limited to blood, and TCR repertoires in tissue likely differ from TCR repertoires in blood.

This clone was found once. Its antigen is currently not known. The record has no base qualities; no much larger clone is one base away. V is shortened by 4 bases, J by 1 base, and the region joining them spans 10 bases. The germline V gene encodes CDR1 SGHTA and CDR2 FQGNSA. The CDR3 contains 14 residues, cysteine and phenylalanine counted. The only DNA kept is the CDR3, 42 bases in frame from the first base. Using the deep immunoSEQ assay, multiplex PCR amplified TCR CDR3 regions from genomic DNA. Genomic DNA extracted from each cell subset was distributed evenly over all wells of several immunoSEQ 96-well plates, and each plate served as one replicate. Each replicate PCR for sorted subsets received about 180 ng genomic DNA, equal to roughly 30,000 T cell genomes. Purified libraries were quantified with a Qubit 3.0 fluorometer, sized on a Bioanalyzer 2100, and re-quantified with the KAPA Library Quantification kit. A separate single-read 150-cycle Illumina NextSeq 550 flow cell was used to sequence each immunoSEQ 96-well plate. The study's processing was this. Because only junctional sequences without quality scores were contained in the immunoSEQ output, filtering matching that applied to full-length reads could not be performed. Sequences were annotated with PyIR, a Python wrapper for IgBLAST v1.9, and V/J genes and CDR3 were assigned using IMGT germline references. Reads with weak V/J assignments (E-value above 1e-6), missing CDR3, stop codons, out-of-frame junctions, or ambiguous translated residues were removed. V3J clonotypes were defined as sequences sharing the same inferred V gene, J gene, and CDR3 amino acid sequence. To compute the percentage overlap between repertoires, the number of shared unique clonotypes was divided by the size of the smaller repertoire. Repertoire richness was assessed with RTK rarefaction, the Chao1 estimator, and Recon v2.1 estimates of unobserved clonotypes. For all TCRbeta clonotypes obtained by the gDNA method from a few donors, generation probabilities were computed with OLGA. As stored in TCRdb, this immuneACCESS dataset retains in-frame rearrangements with V and J assigned. A fraction of the clones does not appear; measured against another copy, unresolved V genes explain less than half of the discrepancy, and the remainder lacks a known reason. V, J and clone size reflect that table, while D and trimming were determined from the DNA. This sample gives approximately 2,300,000 clones in total; 85% to 95% of them show up just once. Approximately 0.41% of the sample comes from the top ten.

The chain couples TRBV7-2 to TRBJ2-5; the D gene is perhaps TRBD1, on 5 matching bases. The origin of this receptor is a man younger than 35 in good health. Some clones in this sample may be carry-over from other donors' samples. Sequenced material: naive CD4+ T cells from PBMCs. The sample's cell subset or site label, decoded: CD45RA+ positively selected. The DNA sequence is TGTGCCAGCAGCTCCCGGACATCCCAAGAGACCCAGTACTTC. It translates as CASSSRTSQETQYF.